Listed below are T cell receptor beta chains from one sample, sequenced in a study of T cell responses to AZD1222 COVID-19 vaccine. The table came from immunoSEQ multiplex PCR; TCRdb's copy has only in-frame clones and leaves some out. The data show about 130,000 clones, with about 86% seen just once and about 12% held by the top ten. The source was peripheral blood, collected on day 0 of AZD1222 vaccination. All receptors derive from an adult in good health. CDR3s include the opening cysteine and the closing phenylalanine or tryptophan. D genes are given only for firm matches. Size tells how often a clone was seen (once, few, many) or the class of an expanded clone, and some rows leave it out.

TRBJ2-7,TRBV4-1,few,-,TGCGCCAGCAGCCAAGAGACTTCTCGACTCTACTCCTACGAGCAGTACTTC,CASSQETSRLYSYEQYF
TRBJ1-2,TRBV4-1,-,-,TGCGCCAGCAGCCAAGTCCTCGGGGGCCGGGGTGGCTACACCTTC,CASSQVLGGRGGYTF
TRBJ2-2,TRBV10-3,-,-,TGTGCCATCAGTGCAGCGACAAACTACGGGGAGCTGTTTTTT,CAISAATNYGELFF
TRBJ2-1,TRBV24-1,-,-,TGTGCCACCAGTGATTCCGTGAGTTACAATGAGCAGTTCTTC,CATSDSVSYNEQFF
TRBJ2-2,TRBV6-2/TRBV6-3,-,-,TGTGCCAGCAGTTACTATACAGGGGAGCTGTTTTTT,CASSYYTGELFF
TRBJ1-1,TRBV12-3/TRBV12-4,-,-,TGTGCCAGCAGTGGGATACAGGGTTCGACTTTCTTT,CASSGIQGSTFF
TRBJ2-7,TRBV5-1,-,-,TGCGCCAGCAGCTTTGAAGGGGAGTACGAGCAGTACTTC,CASSFEGEYEQYF
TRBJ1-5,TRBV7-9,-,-,TGTGCCAGCAGCGCCGCGACCAATCAGCCCCAGCATTTT,CASSAATNQPQHF
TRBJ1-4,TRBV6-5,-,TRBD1,TGTGCCAGCAGTTTACTCCCGACAGGGTCTAATGAAAAACTGTTTTTT,CASSLLPTGSNEKLFF
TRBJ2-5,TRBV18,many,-,TGTGCCAGCTCACCAGGGGGAACCCTCCAAGAGACCCAGTACTTC,CASSPGGTLQETQYF
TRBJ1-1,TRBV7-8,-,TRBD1,TGTGCCAGCAGCTTAGCGGGACAGCTATTTTACACTGAAGCTTTCTTT,CASSLAGQLFYTEAFF
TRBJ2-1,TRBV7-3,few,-,TGTGCCAGCAGCTTAGACCCGGGGACGCACAATGAGCAGTTCTTC,CASSLDPGTHNEQFF
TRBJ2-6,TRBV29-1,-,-,TGCAGCGTTGAAGAATACTCTGGACAGACAAACGTCCTGACTTTC,CSVEEYSGQTNVLTF
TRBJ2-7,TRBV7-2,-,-,TGTGCCAGCAGCTTAGGGTCTGTAGTTTCCTACGAGCAGTACTTC,CASSLGSVVSYEQYF
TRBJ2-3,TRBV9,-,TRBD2,TGTGCCAGCAGCGTACAGGGAGGGGACACAGATACGCAGTATTTT,CASSVQGGDTDTQYF
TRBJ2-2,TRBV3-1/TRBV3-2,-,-,TGTGCCAGCAGCCTCACCGGGGAGCTGTTTTTT,CASSLTGELFF
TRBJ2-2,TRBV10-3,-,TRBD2,TGTGCCATCAGTGACCGGGGGGGGAACACCGGGGAGCTGTTTTTT,CAISDRGGNTGELFF
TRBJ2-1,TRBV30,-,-,TGTGCCTGGAGTGTACAGACCCTCTCCTACAATGAGCAGTTCTTC,CAWSVQTLSYNEQFF
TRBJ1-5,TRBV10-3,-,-,TGTGCCATCAGTGAGTCCGCGACAGTAAATCAGCCCCAGCATTTT,CAISESATVNQPQHF
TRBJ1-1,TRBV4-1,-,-,TGCGCCAGCAGCCAAGATTTTAGGGGGGCGCGGGCTCCGAACACTGAAGCTTTCTTT,CASSQDFRGARAPNTEAFF
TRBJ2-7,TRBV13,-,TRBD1,TGTGCCAGCACCAAGTACAGACAGGGGGCTTGGGAGCAGTACTTC,CASTKYRQGAWEQYF
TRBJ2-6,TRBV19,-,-,TGTGCCAGTAGTACGGGCCAGGGGTTTGGGGCCAACGTCCTGACTTTC,CASSTGQGFGANVLTF
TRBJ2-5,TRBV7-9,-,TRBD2,TGTGCCAGCAGCTTGGACGCGGGGGGAAAAGAGACCCAGTACTTC,CASSLDAGGKETQYF
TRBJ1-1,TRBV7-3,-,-,TGTGCCAGCAGCTTAACAGGGAACACTGAAGCTTTCTTT,CASSLTGNTEAFF
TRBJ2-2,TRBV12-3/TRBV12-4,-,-,TGTGCCAGCAGTACAGGGTTTACCGGGGAGCTGTTTTTT,CASSTGFTGELFF
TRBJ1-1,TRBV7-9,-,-,TGTGCCAGCAGATACGAGGCGAGGACCCGGGGGAGGAACACTGAAGCTTTCTTT,CASRYEARTRGRNTEAFF
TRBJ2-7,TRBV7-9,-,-,TGTGCCAGCAGCCCCCGGAGTGGCCCAAGTTCCTACGAGCAGTACTTC,CASSPRSGPSSYEQYF
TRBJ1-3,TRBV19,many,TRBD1,TGTGCCAGTAGTGTAGGACAGGGAACCTTCTCTGGAAACACCATATATTTT,CASSVGQGTFSGNTIYF
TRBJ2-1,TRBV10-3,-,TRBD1,TGTGCCATCAGTGAGTCTGACAGGGAACATGAGCAGTTCTTC,CAISESDREHEQFF
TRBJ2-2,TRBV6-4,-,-,TGTGCCAGCAGTGACTCCTGGGCGACGAACACCGGGGAGCTGTTTTTT,CASSDSWATNTGELFF
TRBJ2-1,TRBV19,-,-,TGTGCCAGTAGTCAACAGGGCTACAATGAGCAGTTCTTC,CASSQQGYNEQFF
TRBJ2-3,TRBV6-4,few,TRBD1,TGTGCCAGCAGTGACTCACAGGGGGCCACAGATACGCAGTATTTT,CASSDSQGATDTQYF
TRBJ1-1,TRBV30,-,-,TGTGCCTGGAGCGGAGCGCCAGGCAAGAACACTGAAGCTTTCTTT,CAWSGAPGKNTEAFF
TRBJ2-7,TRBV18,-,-,TGTGCCAGCTCACCACCGGCAGGGTCTGACTACGAGCAGTACTTC,CASSPPAGSDYEQYF
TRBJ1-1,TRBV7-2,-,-,TGTGCCAGCAGGGCGGGACAATCGAACACTGAAGCTTTCTTT,CASRAGQSNTEAFF
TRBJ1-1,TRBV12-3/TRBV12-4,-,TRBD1,TGTGCCAGCAGCCACGATACAGGGGGCCGGGCTTTT,CASSHDTGGRAF
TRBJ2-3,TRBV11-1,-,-,TGTGCCAGCAGCCCTACCCGGAGCACAGATACGCAGTATTTT,CASSPTRSTDTQYF
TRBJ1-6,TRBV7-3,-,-,TGTGCCAGCAGTAGCGGGGATTCACCCCTCCACTTT,CASSSGDSPLHF
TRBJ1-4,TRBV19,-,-,TGTGCCAGTAGTATAGACCCACCGGGAGCAACTAATGAAAAACTGTTTTTT,CASSIDPPGATNEKLFF
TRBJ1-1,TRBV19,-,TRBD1,TGTGCCAGTAGTAGGGACAGAGAGAACACTGAAGCTTTCTTT,CASSRDRENTEAFF
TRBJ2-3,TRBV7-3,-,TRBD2,TGTGCCAGCAGCCCTCGGGGAGGGGGCACAGATACGCAGTATTTT,CASSPRGGGTDTQYF
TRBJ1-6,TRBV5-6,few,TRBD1,TGTGCCAGCAGCCGGACAGGGATTAATTCACCCCTCCACTTT,CASSRTGINSPLHF
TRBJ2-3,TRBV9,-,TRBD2,TGTGCCAGCAGCGGAAGAATGACTAGCGGGGGCACAGATACGCAGTATTTT,CASSGRMTSGGTDTQYF
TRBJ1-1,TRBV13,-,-,TGTGCCAGCAACCAACAGGGAACTGAAGCTTTCTTT,CASNQQGTEAFF
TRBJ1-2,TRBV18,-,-,TGTGCCAGCTCACCACCGACACGGAACTATGGCTACACCTTC,CASSPPTRNYGYTF
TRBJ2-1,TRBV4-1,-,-,TGCGCCAGCAGCCGCCCTCTTAGGTCGTCCTACAATGAGCAGTTCTTC,CASSRPLRSSYNEQFF
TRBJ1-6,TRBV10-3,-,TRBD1,TGTGCCATCAGTGAGGGACAGGGATATAATTCACCCCTCCACTTT,CAISEGQGYNSPLHF
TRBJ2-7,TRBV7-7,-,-,TGTGCCAGCAGCTTCGTCTCTTTCCTCTCCTACGAGCAGTACTTC,CASSFVSFLSYEQYF
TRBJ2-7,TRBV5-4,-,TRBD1,TGTGCCAGCAGCAGAAAAGGGACAGGGAGAAACTCCTACGAGCAGTACTTC,CASSRKGTGRNSYEQYF
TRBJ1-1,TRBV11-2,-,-,TGTGCCAGCAGCTCACAGGGCAACACTGAAGCTTTCTTT,CASSSQGNTEAFF
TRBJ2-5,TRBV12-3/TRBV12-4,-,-,TGTGCCAGCAGACTCGAAGAGACCCAGTACTTC,CASRLEETQYF
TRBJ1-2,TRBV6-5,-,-,TGTGCCAGCAGTTCTTGGGGGGTCTATGGCTACACCTTC,CASSSWGVYGYTF
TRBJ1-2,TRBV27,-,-,TGTGCCAGCAGTTTAAAGGGGCTAAACTATGGCTACACCTTC,CASSLKGLNYGYTF
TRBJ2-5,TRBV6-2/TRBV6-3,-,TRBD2,TGTGCCAGCAGTTATCGACTAGCGGGGGCCCCTTACGGGGAGACCCAGTACTTC,CASSYRLAGAPYGETQYF
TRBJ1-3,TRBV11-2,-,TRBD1,TGTGCCAGCAGCTTACGGGGACAGGCGTTCTCTGGAAACACCATATATTTT,CASSLRGQAFSGNTIYF
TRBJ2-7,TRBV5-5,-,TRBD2,TGTGCCAGCAGCTTGTCTCTAGCGGGAAATTTCAACGAGCAGTACTTC,CASSLSLAGNFNEQYF
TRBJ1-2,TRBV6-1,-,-,TGTGCCAGCAGTGAAGCGAGCGGGGACTATGGCTACACCTTC,CASSEASGDYGYTF